These 26 T cell receptor beta chains originate from one sample sequenced in a study of cytomegalovirus exposure and HLA in healthy donors. With 60 Vbeta and 13 Jbeta primers, the PCR was carried out. Profiled with immunoSEQ multiplex PCR; TCRdb holds only in-frame clones, not every one. The sample includes approximately 93,000 clones, approximately 81% seen only once; the top ten take 2.5% to 4%. The material sequenced was PBMCs. The receptors originated from a woman between 35 and 50 years old in good health and CMV-seronegative.

V is TRBV9 and J is TRBJ1-2; D might be TRBD1 (5 bases). V was trimmed by 6 bases and J by 7 bases, leaving 13 bases between them. This CDR3 region has 12 residues. In germline, CDR1 is SGDLS, CDR2 YYNGEE. The CDR3 nucleotides read TGTGCCAGCACTTCTGGGGGGTCTGGCTACACCTTC. As protein: CASTSGGSGYTF.

The chain links TRBV5-5 to TRBJ1-3; 8 bases fit TRBD1. With 5 bases clipped from V and 4 bases from J, the junction kept 11 bases outside the gene matches. CDR1 and CDR2 (germline): SGHKS, YYEKEE (reference sequence). This CDR3 comprises 16 residues. CDR3 protein: CASRTGTGGFGNTIYF. The CDR3 DNA is TGTGCCAGCAGGACCGGGACAGGAGGATTCGGAAACACCATATATTTT.

The gene calls are TRBV30 and TRBJ1-5; D perhaps matches TRBD1 (5 bases). Germline-derived CDR1 and CDR2 are GTSNPN and SVGIG (reference sequence). V gave up 3 bases and J gave up 4 bases, with 10 bases separating them. The CDR3 extends over 13 amino acids. In DNA form, the CDR3 reads TGTGCCTGGAGGCAGGGTTTGAATCAGCCCCAGCATTTT. Its protein is CAWRQGLNQPQHF. Full variable domain (remainder filled in from reference TRBV30 and TRBJ1-5): SQTIHQWPATLVQPVGSPLSLECTVEGTSNPNLYWYRQAAGRGLQLLFYSVGIGQISSEVPQNLSASRPQDRQFILSSKKLLLSDSGFYLCAWRQGLNQPQHFGDGTRLSIL.

A word on this clone: A junction boundary mismatches the germline segment, possibly from a read error. The chain employs TRBV28 and TRBJ1-5; D is possibly TRBD1 (6 bases). The CDR3 has 14 amino acids. Germline CDR1 is MDHEN and CDR2 is SYDVKM. DNA for the CDR3: TGTGCCGGCAGTTTAGGGGGGGGCAATCAGCCCCAGCATTTT. This translates into CAGSLGGGNQPQHF.

This chain connects TRBV29-1 to TRBJ1-2, with 7 bases aligning to TRBD1. J lost 5 bases, V lost 6 bases, and 9 bases had no gene match. Germline CDR1 reads SQVTM; CDR2 reads ANQGSEA. The CDR3 has 13 residues. The CDR3 DNA reads as TGCAGCGTATCCCCAGGGGGGAAGTATGGCTACACCTTC. Its translation: CSVSPGGKYGYTF. The complete variable domain, with remaining parts taken from reference TRBV29-1 and TRBJ1-2, reads SAVISQKPSRDICQRGTSLTIQCQVDSQVTMMFWYRQQPGQSLTLIATANQGSEATYESGFVIDKFPISRPNLTFSTLTVSNMSPEDSSIYLCSVSPGGKYGYTFGSGTRLTVV.

This clone was seen a few times. V gene TRBV29-1 combines with J gene TRBJ1-2; a possible D gene is TRBD1 (5 bases). V lost 5 bases and J lost 9, with 10 bases in between. CDR3 length: 10 amino acids. The V gene's germline CDR1 is SQVTM and CDR2 ANQGSEA. CDR3 in amino acids: CSVLGGSYTF. The CDR3, as DNA: TGCAGCGTTCTTGGGGGGAGCTACACCTTC.

V and J are TRBV7-2 and TRBJ1-3; no clear D gene. The V and J ends lost 0 bases and 7 bases respectively, with 19 bases between them. CDR1 is SGHTA, CDR2 FQGNSA, per germline. The CDR3 covers 17 residues. CDR3 nucleotide sequence: TGTGCCAGCAGCTTAGCGTCCCGTATCGGCGGTGATAACACCATATATTTT. It translates to CASSLASRIGGDNTIYF.

V is TRBV5-4 and J is TRBJ2-2; the D gene is possibly TRBD1 (6 bases). V lost 3 bases and J lost 0, with 12 bases in between. Germline CDR1 and CDR2: SGHNT and YYREEE (reference sequence). The CDR3 loop spans 16 amino acids. CDR3 sequence (DNA): TGTGCCAGCAGCTCCGGACAGCGGCCGAACACCGGGGAGCTGTTTTTT. Translation gives CASSSGQRPNTGELFF.

The chain has TRBV15 and TRBJ1-1, with TRBD1 matching over 9 bases. Per the germline V gene, CDR1 is LNHNV and CDR2 is YYDKDF (reference sequence). V dropped 4 bases and J dropped 4; count of bases not matched to a gene: 4. The CDR3 has 14 residues. CDR3 sequence: CATSTDRGSTEAFF. The CDR3 DNA sequence: TGTGCCACCAGCACGGACAGGGGTAGCACTGAAGCTTTCTTT. Filled out from reference TRBV15 and TRBJ1-1, the complete variable domain reads DAMVIQNPRYQVTQFGKPVTLSCSQTLNHNVMYWYQQKSSQAPKLLFHYYDKDFNNEADTPDNFQSRRPNTSFCFLDIRSPGLGDTAMYLCATSTDRGSTEAFFGQGTRLTVV.

This clone has just a few counts. The chain joins TRBV6-6 to TRBJ1-1; D is unclear. Trimming stripped 2 bases from V and 1 base from J, with 11 bases between. The CDR3 has 15 amino acids. Germline V gene data show CDR1 as MNHNY and CDR2 as SVGAGI (reference sequence). The CDR3 coding sequence is TGTGCCAGCAGTTACACGGTTCGCTCGAACACTGAAGCTTTCTTT. Translated, it gives CASSYTVRSNTEAFF.

V is TRBV5-5 and J is TRBJ2-5, with D possibly TRBD2 on 5 matching bases. V lost 1 base, J lost 7 bases, and 20 bases lay in between. This CDR3 is built from 16 residues. Germline CDR1 is SGHKS and CDR2 is YYEKEE (reference sequence). The CDR3 DNA follows: TGTGCCAGCAGCTTGCCCCTACTAGGGCCGACTGGGACCCAGTACTTC. Translated, it gives CASSLPLLGPTGTQYF.

The rearrangement joins TRBV6-5 to TRBJ1-2; 8 bases are a match to TRBD1. In germline, CDR1 is MNHEY, CDR2 SVGAGI. The CDR3 loop spans 13 amino acids. V shed 6 bases, J shed 4 bases, and the junction held 4 bases outside the gene matches. The CDR3 DNA reads TGTGCCAGCAGGAAAACAGGGGGCTATGGCTACACCTTC. It encodes CASRKTGGYGYTF.

The chain joins TRBV14 to TRBJ2-1, with D maybe TRBD2 (6 bases). The CDR3 contains 14 residues. Germline V CDR1 and CDR2: SGHDN, FVKESK. The V and J ends lost 3 bases and 6 bases respectively, with 12 bases between them. The CDR3, as DNA: TGTGCCAGCAGCCACGCGGGGCGCATCAATGAGCAGTTCTTC. Its translation is CASSHAGRINEQFF.

The chain couples TRBV27 to TRBJ1-2, with D tentatively TRBD1 (5 bases). Germline values: CDR1 MNHEY, CDR2 SMNVEV (reference sequence). The CDR3 runs to 12 residues. V lost 7 bases, J lost 8 bases, and 14 bases lay in between. The CDR3 nucleotides are TGTGCCAGCAAAGGACCTAAGGGGGGCTACACCTTC. Its protein product is CASKGPKGGYTF.

This clone was counted only a few times. The chain joins TRBV2 to TRBJ2-1; the match to TRBD2 covers 7 bases. Germline V gene lookup returns CDR1 SNHLY and CDR2 FYNNEI. This CDR3 contains 14 residues. With V trimmed by 5 bases and J by 2 bases, 3 bases remained unmatched. The CDR3 nucleotides are TGTGCCAGCAGTCGGGCGGGGGCCTACAATGAGCAGTTCTTC. This translates into CASSRAGAYNEQFF.

The V call is TRBV9, the J call TRBJ2-2; 9 nucleotides match TRBD2. The germline CDR1 and CDR2 sequences are SGDLS and YYNGEE. With 3 bases clipped from V and 4 bases from J, the junction kept 7 bases outside the gene matches. CDR3 length equals 16 residues. The CDR3 loop is CASSESREGGTGELFF. The CDR3 nucleotides are TGTGCCAGCAGCGAGTCGCGGGAGGGAGGCACCGGGGAGCTGTTTTTT.

V is TRBV5-1 and J is TRBJ2-1, with 8 bases identical to TRBD1. V was pared by 2 bases and J by 2 bases, with 3 bases of the junction left unmatched. This CDR3 spans 15 amino acids. Germline values: CDR1 SGHRS, CDR2 YFSETQ. CDR3 in DNA: TGCGCCAGCAGCTTCTCGGACAGGGCCTACAATGAGCAGTTCTTC. Its protein product is CASSFSDRAYNEQFF. The complete variable domain, with remaining parts taken from reference TRBV5-1 and TRBJ2-1, reads KAGVTQTPRYLIKTRGQQVTLSCSPISGHRSVSWYQQTPGQGLQFLFEYFSETQRNKGNFPGRFSGRQFSNSRSEMNVSTLELGDSALYLCASSFSDRAYNEQFFGPGTRLTVL.

The gene calls are TRBV28 and TRBJ1-4; D uncertain. Germline loops: CDR1 MDHEN, CDR2 SYDVKM. The ends were cut back, 6 bases at V and 0 bases at J, with 11 bases in the middle. The CDR3 runs 15 residues. CDR3 DNA sequence: TGTGCCAGCAGCCCGTTACAGACAACTAATGAAAAACTGTTTTTT. Translating gives CASSPLQTTNEKLFF.

The CDR3 spells CASSYGQSYEQYF. The CDR3 bases are TGTGCCAGCAGCTATGGACAGTCCTACGAGCAGTACTTC. This chain uses TRBV7-7 with TRBJ2-7, with TRBD1 as a possible D gene (6 bases). The ends were cut back, 4 bases at V and 1 base at J, with 8 bases in the middle. The CDR3 length is 13 residues. Germline V CDR1 and CDR2: SSHAT, FNYEAQ (reference sequence).

This clone was observed a few times. Other nucleotide sequences in the sample specify the same CDR3. The genes are TRBV6-5 and TRBJ1-2, with D tentatively TRBD1 (5 bases). Germline lookup yields CDR1 MNHEY and CDR2 SVGAGI. Trimming took 2 bases from V and 7 from J, leaving 11 bases between them. The CDR3 length is 13 residues. The CDR3 DNA sequence: TGTGCCAGCAGTTACAGGCAGGGAGGTGGCTACACCTTC. Translated: CASSYRQGGGYTF.

V and J are TRBV6-5 and TRBJ1-1, with 9 nucleotides matching TRBD1. The CDR3 is 15 residues long. Germline values: CDR1 MNHEY, CDR2 SVGAGI. Trimming cost V 6 bases and J 4 bases; bases outside gene matches: 9. The DNA for the CDR3 is TGTGCCAGCAGAGCCACAGGGGGCTTGGGCACTGAAGCTTTCTTT. Translated: CASRATGGLGTEAFF.

V usage is TRBV15 and J usage is TRBJ2-3, with 10 bases aligning to TRBD2. V lost 5 bases and J lost 0; bases outside the gene matches: 8. This CDR3 is built from 17 residues. Germline V gene lookup returns CDR1 LNHNV and CDR2 YYDKDF (reference sequence). CDR3 loop: CATSGHTGLASTDTQYF. The DNA for the CDR3 is TGTGCCACCAGCGGCCACACGGGACTAGCGAGCACAGATACGCAGTATTTT.

The V call is TRBV29-1, the J call TRBJ2-3, with unresolved D. Between the trimmed V and J ends, which lost 1 base and 3 bases, there was a span of 8 bases. The CDR3 covers 13 residues. CDR1 and CDR2 from the germline V gene are SQVTM and ANQGSEA. CDR3 sequence reads: CSVEGGATDTQYF. CDR3 nucleotides: TGCAGCGTTGAAGGTGGAGCTACAGATACGCAGTATTTT.

The rearrangement uses TRBV7-2 and TRBJ2-3; D not resolved. The V gene's germline CDR1 is SGHTA and CDR2 FQGNSA. The CDR3 has 17 residues. V was cut by 4 bases and J by 1 base, with 18 bases left in between. This CDR3 reads CASSSLKASLRTDTQYF. CDR3 nucleotides: TGTGCCAGCAGCTCGCTTAAAGCGAGCCTACGCACAGATACGCAGTATTTT.

The chain is built from TRBV4-2 and TRBJ2-2; no definite D call. The germline CDR1 and CDR2 sequences are LGHNA and YNFKEQ. The CDR3 loop spans 13 amino acids. Trimming took off 0 bases at V and 6 bases at J, with 5 bases between the two ends. The CDR3 here is CASSQDRAGELFF. The CDR3 nucleotides read TGTGCCAGCAGCCAAGATCGAGCCGGGGAGCTGTTTTTT.

The chain has TRBV2 and TRBJ2-7; perhaps TRBD1 as D (6 bases). The germline V gene has CDR1 SNHLY and CDR2 FYNNEI. V was pared by 0 bases and J by 2 bases, with 17 bases between. The CDR3 is made up of 17 amino acids. DNA for the CDR3: TGTGCCAGCAGTGAAGCCCGGTCCGGGACACGAACCTACGAGCAGTACTTC. Encoded protein: CASSEARSGTRTYEQYF.